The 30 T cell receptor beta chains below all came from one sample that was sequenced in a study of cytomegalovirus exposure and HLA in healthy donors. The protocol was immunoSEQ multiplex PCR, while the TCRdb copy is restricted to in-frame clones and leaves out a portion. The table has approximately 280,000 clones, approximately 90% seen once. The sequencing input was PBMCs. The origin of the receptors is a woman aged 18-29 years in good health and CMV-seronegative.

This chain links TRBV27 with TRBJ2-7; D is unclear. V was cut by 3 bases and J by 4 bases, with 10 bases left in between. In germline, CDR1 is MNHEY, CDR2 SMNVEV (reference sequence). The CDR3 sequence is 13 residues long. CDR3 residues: CASSFGTLYEQYF. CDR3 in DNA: TGTGCCAGCAGTTTTGGCACCCTTTACGAGCAGTACTTC.

The CDR3 spells CASSLQRSVRYQETQYF. The CDR3 region has the DNA TGTGCCAGCAGCTTACAAAGGAGTGTGCGGTACCAAGAGACCCAGTACTTC. V usage is TRBV7-8 and J usage is TRBJ2-5; no clear D. Germline assignment: CDR1 SGHVS and CDR2 FQNEAQ. CDR3 length: 17 amino acids. V lost 2 bases, J lost 0 bases, and 16 bases lay in between.

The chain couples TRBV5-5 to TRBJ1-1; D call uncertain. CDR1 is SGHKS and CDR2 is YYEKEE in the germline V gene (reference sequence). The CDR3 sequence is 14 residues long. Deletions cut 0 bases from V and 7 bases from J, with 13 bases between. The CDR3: CASSLAGMEGEAFF. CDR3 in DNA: TGTGCCAGCAGCTTGGCCGGGATGGAGGGTGAAGCTTTCTTT.

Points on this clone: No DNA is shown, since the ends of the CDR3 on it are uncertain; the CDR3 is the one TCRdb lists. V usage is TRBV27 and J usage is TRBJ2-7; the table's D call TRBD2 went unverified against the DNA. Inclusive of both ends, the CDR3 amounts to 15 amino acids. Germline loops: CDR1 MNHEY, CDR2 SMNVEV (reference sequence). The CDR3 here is CASSFGAGGVYEQYF.

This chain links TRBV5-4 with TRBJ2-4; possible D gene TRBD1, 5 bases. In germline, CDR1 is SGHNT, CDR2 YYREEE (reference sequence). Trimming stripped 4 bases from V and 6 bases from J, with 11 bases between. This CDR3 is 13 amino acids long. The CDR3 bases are TGTGCCAGCAGCCAACAGCAGGGAAACATTCAGTACTTC. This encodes CASSQQQGNIQYF.

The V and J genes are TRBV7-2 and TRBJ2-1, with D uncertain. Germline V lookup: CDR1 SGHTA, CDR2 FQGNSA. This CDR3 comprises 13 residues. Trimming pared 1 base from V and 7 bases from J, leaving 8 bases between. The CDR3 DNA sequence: TGTGCCAGCAGCTTAGGGGCCCGGAATGAGCAGTTCTTC. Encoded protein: CASSLGARNEQFF. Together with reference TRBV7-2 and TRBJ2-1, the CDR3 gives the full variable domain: GAGVSQSPSNKVTEKGKDVELRCDPISGHTALYWYRQSLGQGLEFLIYFQGNSAPDKSGLPSDRFSAERTGGSVSTLTIQRTQQEDSAVYLCASSLGARNEQFFGPGTRLTVL.

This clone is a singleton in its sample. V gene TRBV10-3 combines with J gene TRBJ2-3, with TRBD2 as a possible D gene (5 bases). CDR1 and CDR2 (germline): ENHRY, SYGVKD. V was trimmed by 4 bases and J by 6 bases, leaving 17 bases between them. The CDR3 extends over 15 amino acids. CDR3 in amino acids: CAISGSVGESDTQYF. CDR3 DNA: TGTGCCATCAGTGGGTCTGTGGGAGAAAGCGATACGCAGTATTTT.

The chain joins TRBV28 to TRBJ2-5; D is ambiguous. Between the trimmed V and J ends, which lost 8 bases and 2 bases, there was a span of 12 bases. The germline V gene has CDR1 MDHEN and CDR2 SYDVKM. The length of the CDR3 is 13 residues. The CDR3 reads CASDTTTQETQYF. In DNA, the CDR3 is TGTGCCAGCGACACAACGACACAAGAGACCCAGTACTTC.

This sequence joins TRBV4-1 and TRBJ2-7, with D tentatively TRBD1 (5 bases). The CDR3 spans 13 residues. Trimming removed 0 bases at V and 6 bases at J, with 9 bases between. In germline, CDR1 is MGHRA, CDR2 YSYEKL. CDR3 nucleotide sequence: TGCGCCAGCAGCCAAGATCAGGGCCCCGAGCAGTACTTC. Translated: CASSQDQGPEQYF.

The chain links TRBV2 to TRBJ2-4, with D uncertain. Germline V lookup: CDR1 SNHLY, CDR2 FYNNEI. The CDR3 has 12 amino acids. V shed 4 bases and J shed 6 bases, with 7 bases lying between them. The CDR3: CASSALLNIQYF. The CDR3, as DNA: TGTGCCAGCAGTGCTCTACTAAACATTCAGTACTTC. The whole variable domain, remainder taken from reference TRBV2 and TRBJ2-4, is EPEVTQTPSHQVTQMGQEVILRCVPISNHLYFYWYRQILGQKVEFLVSFYNNEISEKSEIFDDQFSVERPDGSNFTLKIRSTKLEDSAMYFCASSALLNIQYFGAGTRLSVL.

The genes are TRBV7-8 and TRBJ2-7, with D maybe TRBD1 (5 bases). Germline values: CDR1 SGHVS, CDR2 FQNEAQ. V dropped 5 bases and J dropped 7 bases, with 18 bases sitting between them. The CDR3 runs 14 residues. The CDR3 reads CASSQKGRAGEQYF. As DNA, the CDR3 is TGTGCCAGCAGCCAGAAGGGCAGGGCAGGGGAGCAGTACTTC.

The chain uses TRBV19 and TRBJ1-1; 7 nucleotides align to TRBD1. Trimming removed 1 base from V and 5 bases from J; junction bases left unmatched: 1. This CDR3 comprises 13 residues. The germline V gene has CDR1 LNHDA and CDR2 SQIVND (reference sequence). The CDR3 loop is CASSIGQGTEAFF. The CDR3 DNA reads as TGTGCCAGTAGTATAGGACAGGGAACTGAAGCTTTCTTT.

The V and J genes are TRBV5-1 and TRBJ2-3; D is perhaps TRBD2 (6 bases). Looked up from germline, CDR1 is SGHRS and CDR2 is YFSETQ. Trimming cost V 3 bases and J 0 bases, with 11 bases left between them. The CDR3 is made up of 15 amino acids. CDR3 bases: TGCGCCAGCAGCTCGGGGGAGAGGAGCACAGATACGCAGTATTTT. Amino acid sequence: CASSSGERSTDTQYF.

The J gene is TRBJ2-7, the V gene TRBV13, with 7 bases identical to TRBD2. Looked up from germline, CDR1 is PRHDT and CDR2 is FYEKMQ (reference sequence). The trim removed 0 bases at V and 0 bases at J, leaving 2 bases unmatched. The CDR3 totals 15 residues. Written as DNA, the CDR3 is TGTGCCAGCAGCTTAGGGGGGAGGGCCTCCTACGAGCAGTACTTC. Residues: CASSLGGRASYEQYF.

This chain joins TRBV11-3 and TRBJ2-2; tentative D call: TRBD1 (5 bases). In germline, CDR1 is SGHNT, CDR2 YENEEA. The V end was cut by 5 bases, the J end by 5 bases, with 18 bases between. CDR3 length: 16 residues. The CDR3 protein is CASSPGQGARTGELFF. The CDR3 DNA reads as TGTGCCAGCAGCCCAGGACAAGGGGCGCGGACCGGGGAGCTGTTTTTT.

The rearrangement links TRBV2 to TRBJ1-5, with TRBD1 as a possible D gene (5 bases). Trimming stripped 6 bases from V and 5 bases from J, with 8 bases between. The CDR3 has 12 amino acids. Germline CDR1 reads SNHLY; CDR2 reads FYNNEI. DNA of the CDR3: TGTGCCAGCAGATTCAGGGATCAGCCCCAGCATTTT. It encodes CASRFRDQPQHF.

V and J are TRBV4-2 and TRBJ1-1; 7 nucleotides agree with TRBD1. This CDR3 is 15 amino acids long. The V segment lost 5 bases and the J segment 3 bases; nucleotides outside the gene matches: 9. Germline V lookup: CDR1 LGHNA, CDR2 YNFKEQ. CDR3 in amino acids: CASSRDTGEYTEAFF. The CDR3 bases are TGTGCCAGCAGCAGAGACACAGGGGAATACACTGAAGCTTTCTTT.

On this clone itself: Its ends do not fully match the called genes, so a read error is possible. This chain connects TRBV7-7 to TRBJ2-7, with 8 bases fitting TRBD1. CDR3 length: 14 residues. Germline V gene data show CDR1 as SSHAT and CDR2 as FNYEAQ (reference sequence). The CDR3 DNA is TGTGCTAGCAGCTTAGGGACAGGCCCCTACGAGCAGTACTTC. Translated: CASSLGTGPYEQYF.

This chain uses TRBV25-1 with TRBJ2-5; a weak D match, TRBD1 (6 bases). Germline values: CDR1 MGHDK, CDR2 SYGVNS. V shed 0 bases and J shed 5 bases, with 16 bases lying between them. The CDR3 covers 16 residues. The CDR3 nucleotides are TGTGCCAGCAGTGAATATCGGGTACAGGGTGGCGAGACCCAGTACTTC. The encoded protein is CASSEYRVQGGETQYF. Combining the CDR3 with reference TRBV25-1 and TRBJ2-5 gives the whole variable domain EADIYQTPRYLVIGTGKKITLECSQTMGHDKMYWYQQDPGMELHLIHYSYGVNSTEKGDLSSESTVSRIRTEHFPLTLESARPSHTSQYLCASSEYRVQGGETQYFGPGTRLLVL.

The CDR3 DNA follows: TGTGCCAGCAGTTTAATCGTTCTCGGTGACAGGGACTTTGAAAAACTGTTTTTT. Translated, it gives CASSLIVLGDRDFEKLFF. This chain links TRBV28 with TRBJ1-4, with 7 bases lining up with TRBD1. Per germline, CDR1 MDHEN and CDR2 SYDVKM. CDR3 size: 18 residues. Losses at the gene ends were 2 bases for V and 7 bases for J; bases not matched to a gene: 16.

The CDR3 reads CASAVSSTNEKLFF. The DNA of the CDR3 is TGTGCCAGCGCTGTCAGTTCAACTAATGAAAAACTGTTTTTT. V is TRBV4-2 and J is TRBJ1-4; D remains ambiguous. Trimming left V 8 bases short and J 0 bases short, with 10 bases between. The CDR3 totals 14 residues. Germline CDR1 is LGHNA and CDR2 is YNFKEQ.

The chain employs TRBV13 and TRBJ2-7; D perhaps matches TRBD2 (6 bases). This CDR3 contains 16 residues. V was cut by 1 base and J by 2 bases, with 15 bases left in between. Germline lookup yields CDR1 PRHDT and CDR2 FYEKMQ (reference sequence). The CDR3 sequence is CASSLVGGPGAYEQYF. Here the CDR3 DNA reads TGTGCCAGCAGCTTAGTAGGAGGGCCGGGGGCCTACGAGCAGTACTTC.

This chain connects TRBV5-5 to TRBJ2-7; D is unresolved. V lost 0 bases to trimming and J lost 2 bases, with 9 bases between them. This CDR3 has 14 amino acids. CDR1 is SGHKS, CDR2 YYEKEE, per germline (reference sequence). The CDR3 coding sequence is TGTGCCAGCAGCTTGGCCCAGAAACCCTACGAGCAGTACTTC. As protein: CASSLAQKPYEQYF.

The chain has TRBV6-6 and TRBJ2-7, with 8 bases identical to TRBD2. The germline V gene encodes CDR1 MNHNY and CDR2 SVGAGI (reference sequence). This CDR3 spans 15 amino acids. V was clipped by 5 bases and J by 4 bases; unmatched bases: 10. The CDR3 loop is CASSPLAGGLYEQYF. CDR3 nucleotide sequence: TGTGCCAGCAGTCCCCTCGCGGGAGGATTATACGAGCAGTACTTC.

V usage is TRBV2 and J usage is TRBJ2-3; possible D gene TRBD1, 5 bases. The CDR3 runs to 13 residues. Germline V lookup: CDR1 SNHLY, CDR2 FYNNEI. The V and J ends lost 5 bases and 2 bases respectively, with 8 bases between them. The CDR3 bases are TGTGCCAGCAGTAGGGGATTCACAGATACGCAGTATTTT. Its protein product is CASSRGFTDTQYF.

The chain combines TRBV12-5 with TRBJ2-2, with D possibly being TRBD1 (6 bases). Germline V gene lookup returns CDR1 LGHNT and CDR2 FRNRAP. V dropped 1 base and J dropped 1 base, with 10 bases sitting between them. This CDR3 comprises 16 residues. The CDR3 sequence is CASGLGGTLNTGELFF. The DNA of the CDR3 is TGTGCTAGTGGTTTGGGTGGGACATTGAACACCGGGGAGCTGTTTTTT.

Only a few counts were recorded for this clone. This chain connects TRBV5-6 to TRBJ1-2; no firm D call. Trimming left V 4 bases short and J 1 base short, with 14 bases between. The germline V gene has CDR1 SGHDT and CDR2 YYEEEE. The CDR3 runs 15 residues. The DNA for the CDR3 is TGTGCCAGCAGCCAGACTACCTGGGGTAACTATGGCTACACCTTC. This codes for CASSQTTWGNYGYTF.

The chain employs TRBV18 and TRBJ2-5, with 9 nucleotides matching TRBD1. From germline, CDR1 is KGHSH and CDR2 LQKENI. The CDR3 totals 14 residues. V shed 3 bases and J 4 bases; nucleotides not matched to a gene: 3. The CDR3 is CASSPGQGGETQYF. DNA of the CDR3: TGTGCCAGCTCACCGGGACAGGGAGGAGAGACCCAGTACTTC.

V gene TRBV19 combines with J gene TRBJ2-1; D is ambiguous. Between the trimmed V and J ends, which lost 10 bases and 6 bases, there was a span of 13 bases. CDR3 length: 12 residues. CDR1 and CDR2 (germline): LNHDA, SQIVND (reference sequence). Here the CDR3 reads CAISTGLNEQFF. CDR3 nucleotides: TGTGCCATCTCGACTGGTCTCAATGAGCAGTTCTTC.

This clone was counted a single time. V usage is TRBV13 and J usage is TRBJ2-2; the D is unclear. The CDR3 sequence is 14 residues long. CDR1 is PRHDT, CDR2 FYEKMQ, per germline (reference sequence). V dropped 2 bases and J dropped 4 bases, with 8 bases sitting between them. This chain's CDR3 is CASSLLSPTGELFF. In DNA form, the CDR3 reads TGTGCCAGCAGCTTACTCTCCCCCACCGGGGAGCTGTTTTTT.